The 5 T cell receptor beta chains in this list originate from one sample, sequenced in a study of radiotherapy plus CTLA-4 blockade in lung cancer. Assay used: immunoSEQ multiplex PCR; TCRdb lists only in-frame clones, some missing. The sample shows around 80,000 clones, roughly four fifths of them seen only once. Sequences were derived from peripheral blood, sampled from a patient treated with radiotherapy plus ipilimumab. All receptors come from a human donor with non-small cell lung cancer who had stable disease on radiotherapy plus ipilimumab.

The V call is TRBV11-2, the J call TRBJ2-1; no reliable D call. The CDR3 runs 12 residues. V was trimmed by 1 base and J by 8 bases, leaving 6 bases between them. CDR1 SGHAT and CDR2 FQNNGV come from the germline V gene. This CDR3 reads CASSLALDEQFF. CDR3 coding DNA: TGTGCCAGCAGCTTAGCCCTTGATGAGCAGTTCTTC.

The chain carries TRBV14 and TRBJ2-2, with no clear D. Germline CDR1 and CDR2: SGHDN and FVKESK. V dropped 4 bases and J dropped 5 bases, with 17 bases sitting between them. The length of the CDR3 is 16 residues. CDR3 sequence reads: CASSLWRLVGTGELFF. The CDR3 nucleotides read TGTGCCAGCAGCCTCTGGCGCCTAGTTGGGACCGGGGAGCTGTTTTTT.

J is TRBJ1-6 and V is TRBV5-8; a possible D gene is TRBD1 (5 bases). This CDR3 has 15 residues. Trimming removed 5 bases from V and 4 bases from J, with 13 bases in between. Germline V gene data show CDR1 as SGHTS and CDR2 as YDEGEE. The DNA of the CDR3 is TGTGCCAGCAGGAGGGGTTCCCTATATAATTCACCCCTCCACTTT. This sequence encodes CASRRGSLYNSPLHF. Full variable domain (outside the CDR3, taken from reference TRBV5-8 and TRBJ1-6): EAGVTQSPTHLIKTRGQQATLRCSPISGHTSVYWYQQALGLGLQFLLWYDEGEERNRGNFPPRFSGRQFPNYSSELNVNALELEDSALYLCASRRGSLYNSPLHFGNGTRLTVT.

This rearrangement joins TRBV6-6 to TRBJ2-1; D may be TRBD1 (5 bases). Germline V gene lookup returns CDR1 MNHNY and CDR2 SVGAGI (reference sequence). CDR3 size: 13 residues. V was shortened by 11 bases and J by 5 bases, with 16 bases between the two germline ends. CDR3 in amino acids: CAAGRGRDNEQFF. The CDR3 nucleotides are TGTGCCGCTGGTAGGGGTCGAGACAATGAGCAGTTCTTC.

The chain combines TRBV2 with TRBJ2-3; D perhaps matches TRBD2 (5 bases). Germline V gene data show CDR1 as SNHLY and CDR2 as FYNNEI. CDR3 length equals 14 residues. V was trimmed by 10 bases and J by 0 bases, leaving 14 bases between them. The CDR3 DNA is TGTGCCACCCAAGGAGGACTCAGCACAGATACGCAGTATTTT. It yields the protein CATQGGLSTDTQYF.